The 4 T cell receptor beta chains reported below all come from one sample, sequenced in a study of T cells expressing NK-cell markers. TCRdb re-called the 5' RACE reads and catalogs CDR3 proteins one per entry, DNA excluded. The table lists about 400,000 distinct CDR3 sequences. Sequencing was carried out using blood T cells: a sorted CD56 or NKG2C T cell subset, CD4+ or CD8+ T cells, or bulk PBMC T cells (not recorded which). These receptors were taken from a woman aged 50 to 65 in good health.

This chain links TRBV3-1 with TRBJ2-1. Germline values: CDR1 LGHDT, CDR2 YNNKEL (reference sequence). CDR3 length equals 15 residues. The CDR3 is CASSQAGGWPNEQFF.

The rearrangement links TRBV20-1 to TRBJ2-7; no DNA is available, so the TRBD1 call from TCRdb remains unchecked. The germline CDR1 and CDR2 sequences are DFQATT and SNEGSKA (reference sequence). This CDR3 is built from 13 residues. CDR3 amino acids: CSASVGLSVEQYF.

The rearrangement joins TRBV7-9 to TRBJ2-1; TCRdb picks TRBD1, but there is no DNA to check that call. The germline gives CDR1 SEHNR, CDR2 FQNEAQ (reference sequence). The CDR3 spans 16 residues. The CDR3 loop reads CASSSQGPTSYNEQFF.

The chain carries TRBV7-9 and TRBJ2-5. The CDR3 is 14 amino acids. The germline gives CDR1 SEHNR, CDR2 FQNEAQ (reference sequence). CDR3 protein: CASSLTGFQETQYF.